The 21 T cell receptor beta chains below come from one sample, sequenced in a study of graft-versus-host responses after intestinal transplantation. Here immunoSEQ multiplex PCR was the method, and the copy in TCRdb shows in-frame clones only, minus some. The data contain approximately 10,000 clones, 60% to 85% of them singletons. The starting material was PBMCs, obtained nearly 500 days after intestinal transplant. These receptors were obtained from a human patient who received an intestinal transplant, so some T cells may come from the graft donor.

The gene calls are TRBV5-1 and TRBJ2-2; no reliable D call. Trimming shortened V by 0 bases and J by 10 bases, and 7 bases separated the two germline ends. Looked up from germline, CDR1 is SGHRS and CDR2 is YFSETQ. The CDR3 is 12 residues long. CDR3: CASSLVEPELFF. CDR3 bases: TGCGCCAGCAGCTTGGTAGAACCGGAGCTGTTTTTT.

About this clone: This sample also contains other DNA sequences that code for the same CDR3. The chain links TRBV19 to TRBJ1-2, with D maybe TRBD1 (5 bases). The CDR3 contains 15 residues. Germline lookup yields CDR1 LNHDA and CDR2 SQIVND (reference sequence). The V end was cut by 6 bases, the J end by 5 bases, with 19 bases between. In DNA, the CDR3 is TGTGCCAGTAGATCCCAGGCGACAGCATCTTATGGCTACACCTTC. Translating gives CASRSQATASYGYTF.

The CDR3 nucleotides read TGTGCCAGCCGAAGGGGGGGGCCCTACAATGAGCAGTTCTTC. This codes for CASRRGGPYNEQFF. The chain has TRBV7-2 and TRBJ2-1; possibly TRBD2 for D (7 bases). Per germline, CDR1 SGHTA and CDR2 FQGNSA. Trimming shortened V by 8 bases and J by 2 bases, and 13 bases separated the two germline ends. The CDR3 spans 14 residues.

There are a few counts of this clone. This sequence joins TRBV6-5 and TRBJ1-3; TRBD1 aligns across 7 bases. V was clipped by 6 bases and J by 4 bases; unmatched bases: 9. From germline, CDR1 is MNHEY and CDR2 SVGAGI. CDR3 length equals 15 residues. The CDR3 sequence: CASSITEGAGNTIYF. The DNA for the CDR3 is TGTGCCAGCAGCATTACAGAGGGGGCGGGAAACACCATATATTTT.

The chain links TRBV27 to TRBJ2-1, with D unclear. V lost 3 bases and J lost 7, with 7 bases in between. The CDR3 extends over 12 amino acids. Germline V gene lookup returns CDR1 MNHEY and CDR2 SMNVEV (reference sequence). In DNA form, the CDR3 reads TGTGCCAGCAGTTTTTGGGGTAATGAGCAGTTCTTC. This sequence encodes CASSFWGNEQFF.

The sample holds a few counts of this clone. V is TRBV7-3 and J is TRBJ2-6, with D uncertain. V lost 3 bases and J 2 bases, leaving 5 bases between the germline ends. The CDR3 runs to 14 residues. Germline CDR1 is SGHTA and CDR2 is FQGTGA. This CDR3 reads CASSFGTGANVLTF. CDR3 nucleotides: TGTGCCAGCAGCTTTGGGACTGGGGCCAACGTCCTGACTTTC.

V and J are TRBV2 and TRBJ2-3; 10 nucleotides agree with TRBD2. The CDR3 has 18 residues. V gave up 6 bases and J gave up 2 bases; unmatched junction bases: 14. Germline V gene lookup returns CDR1 SNHLY and CDR2 FYNNEI. CDR3 in amino acids: CASREWTSGTLNTDTQYF. The CDR3 DNA follows: TGTGCCAGCAGGGAGTGGACTAGCGGAACCCTTAACACAGATACGCAGTATTTT. Based on the CDR3 plus reference TRBV2 and TRBJ2-3, the full variable domain is EPEVTQTPSHQVTQMGQEVILRCVPISNHLYFYWYRQILGQKVEFLVSFYNNEISEKSEIFDDQFSVERPDGSNFTLKIRSTKLEDSAMYFCASREWTSGTLNTDTQYFGPGTRLTVL.

This chain links TRBV29-1 with TRBJ1-3; the D is unclear. The CDR3 sequence is 13 residues long. Germline assignment: CDR1 SQVTM and CDR2 ANQGSEA. V dropped 7 bases and J dropped 4 bases, with 14 bases sitting between them. This CDR3 is CSAHPDGGNTIYF. The CDR3 DNA reads TGCAGCGCCCACCCCGATGGAGGAAACACCATATATTTT.

This clone came up once. This sequence joins TRBV5-8 and TRBJ2-3; TRBD2 aligns across 9 bases. Germline values: CDR1 SGHTS, CDR2 YDEGEE. The CDR3 totals 16 residues. V shed 2 bases and J 2 bases; nucleotides not matched to a gene: 6. The CDR3 protein is CASSFEAGGPTDTQYF. The CDR3 DNA follows: TGTGCCAGCAGCTTCGAGGCGGGAGGGCCCACAGATACGCAGTATTTT.

The J gene is TRBJ1-2, the V gene TRBV6-5; TRBD1 agrees at 7 bases. The V gene end was trimmed by 6 bases and the J gene end by 4 bases; junction bases not matched to a gene: 5. Germline CDR1 reads MNHEY; CDR2 reads SVGAGI. The CDR3 covers 13 residues. The CDR3 loop is CASSRGGAYGYTF. DNA of the CDR3: TGTGCCAGCAGCAGGGGGGGGGCCTATGGCTACACCTTC.

This chain links TRBV18 with TRBJ2-1; 10 bases are shared with TRBD1. The V gene end was trimmed by 3 bases and the J gene end by 2 bases; junction bases not matched to a gene: 1. This CDR3 spans 15 amino acids. Germline V gene data show CDR1 as KGHSH and CDR2 as LQKENI. The chain's CDR3 is CASSPGTGAYNEQFF. CDR3 bases: TGTGCCAGCTCACCCGGGACAGGGGCCTACAATGAGCAGTTCTTC.

V and J are TRBV11-2 and TRBJ1-4; D is undetermined. The germline gives CDR1 SGHAT, CDR2 FQNNGV. The V end lost 1 base, the J end lost 0 bases, and 6 bases lay between the germline ends. The length of the CDR3 is 15 residues. In DNA, the CDR3 is TGTGCCAGCAGCTTAGGATTTGCAACTAATGAAAAACTGTTTTTT. Encoded protein: CASSLGFATNEKLFF.

In this sample, this clone turned up once. The V call is TRBV19, the J call TRBJ2-3; D gene unclear. Germline V gives CDR1 LNHDA, CDR2 SQIVND (reference sequence). The V and J ends lost 2 bases and 6 bases respectively, with 6 bases between them. The length of the CDR3 is 12 residues. The DNA for the CDR3 is TGTGCCAGTAGTATAAAGTCTGATACGCAGTATTTT. Its protein product is CASSIKSDTQYF.

Details on this clone: One end of the junction varies from germline; a read error may be responsible. V usage is TRBV7-9 and J usage is TRBJ2-7, with D hard to call. This CDR3 contains 11 residues. CDR1 is SEHNR, CDR2 FQNEAQ, per germline (reference sequence). The CDR3 coding sequence is TGTGCCAGCAGCTTCGGGTTGTGGACCTTCTTC. Its protein product is CASSFGLWTFF.

The chain links TRBV6-6 to TRBJ1-3, with D hard to call. V was cut by 6 bases and J by 0 bases, with 9 bases left in between. This CDR3 contains 14 residues. Germline CDR1 is MNHNY and CDR2 is SVGAGI (reference sequence). The DNA for the CDR3 is TGTGCCAGCAGGACTGAAAACTCTGGAAACACCATATATTTT. Its protein is CASRTENSGNTIYF.

V gene TRBV10-3 combines with J gene TRBJ1-1; 8 bases match TRBD1. The CDR3 length is 13 residues. Germline CDR1 reads ENHRY; CDR2 reads SYGVKD. J gave up 5 bases and V 3 bases, and 2 bases lay outside the gene matches. The CDR3 is CAISETGGTEAFF. The CDR3, as DNA: TGTGCCATCAGTGAAACAGGGGGGACTGAAGCTTTCTTT.

This clone occurred a few times. The rearrangement uses TRBV6-1 and TRBJ2-2, with a possible D match to TRBD1 (6 bases). The CDR3 runs to 14 residues. The V gene lost 5 bases and the J gene lost 7 bases, with 14 bases spanning the gap. Germline CDR1 is MNHNS and CDR2 is SASEGT. Written as DNA, the CDR3 is TGTGCCAGCAGTTTACAGGGATCGGACGGGGAGCTGTTTTTT. As protein: CASSLQGSDGELFF.

This clone was detected a few times. V usage is TRBV18 and J usage is TRBJ2-2; 7 bases match TRBD2. CDR1 is KGHSH, CDR2 LQKENI, per germline. CDR3 length: 16 amino acids. V shed 5 bases and J 5 bases; nucleotides not matched to a gene: 11. The CDR3 nucleotides read TGTGCCAGCTCAGCTCAGAATTCCGGGGGGACCGGGGAGCTGTTTTTT. It specifies CASSAQNSGGTGELFF.

This chain joins TRBV7-6 and TRBJ2-1, with D possibly being TRBD2 (6 bases). CDR3 length equals 14 residues. The germline CDR1 and CDR2 sequences are SGHVS and FNYEAQ. Deletions cut 0 bases from V and 13 bases from J, with 16 bases between. The CDR3 reads CASSLARGQEGQFF. The CDR3 DNA reads as TGTGCCAGCAGCTTAGCGCGGGGCCAAGAAGGTCAGTTCTTC.

The chain employs TRBV30 and TRBJ2-3; 8 nucleotides match TRBD2. V dropped 0 bases and J dropped 3; count of bases not matched to a gene: 14. This CDR3 spans 18 amino acids. Germline CDR1 reads GTSNPN; CDR2 reads SVGIG (reference sequence). CDR3 bases: TGTGCCTGGAGTGTACTTTCTTTCGGGAGGGCGAGTACAGATACGCAGTATTTT. The encoded protein is CAWSVLSFGRASTDTQYF.

V usage is TRBV27 and J usage is TRBJ1-4, with 9 bases that match TRBD1. The CDR3 sequence is 14 residues long. Germline trimming cut 6 bases from V and 5 bases from J; bases unmatched to any gene: 4. In germline, CDR1 is MNHEY, CDR2 SMNVEV (reference sequence). The CDR3 DNA reads as TGTGCCAGCAGAGCGACAGGGGGAAATGAAAAACTGTTTTTT. Its protein is CASRATGGNEKLFF. The variable domain in full, with the rest retrieved from reference TRBV27 and TRBJ1-4, is EAQVTQNPRYLITVTGKKLTVTCSQNMNHEYMSWYRQDPGLGLRQIYYSMNVEVTDKGDVPEGYKVSRKEKRNFPLILESPSPNQTSLYFCASRATGGNEKLFFGSGTQLSVL.